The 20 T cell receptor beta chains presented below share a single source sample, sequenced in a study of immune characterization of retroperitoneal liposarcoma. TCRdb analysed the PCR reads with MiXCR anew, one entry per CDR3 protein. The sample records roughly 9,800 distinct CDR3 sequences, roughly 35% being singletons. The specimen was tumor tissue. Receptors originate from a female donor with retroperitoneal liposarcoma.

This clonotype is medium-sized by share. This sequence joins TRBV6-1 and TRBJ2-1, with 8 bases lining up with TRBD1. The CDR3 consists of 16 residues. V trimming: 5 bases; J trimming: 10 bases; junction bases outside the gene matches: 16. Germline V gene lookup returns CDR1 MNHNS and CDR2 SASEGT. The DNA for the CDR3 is TGTGCCAGCAGTCCCCGGACAGGGTTTAGCTCCTACGAGCAGTTCTTC. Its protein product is CASSPRTGFSSYEQFF.

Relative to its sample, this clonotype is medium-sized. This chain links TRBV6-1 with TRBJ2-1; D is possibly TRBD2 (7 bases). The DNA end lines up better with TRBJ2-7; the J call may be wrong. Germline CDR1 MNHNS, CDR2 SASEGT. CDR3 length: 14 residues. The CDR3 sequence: CVAGAGERGNEQYF. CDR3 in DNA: TGTGTAGCCGGCGCGGGGGAGAGGGGGAATGAGCAGTACTTC.

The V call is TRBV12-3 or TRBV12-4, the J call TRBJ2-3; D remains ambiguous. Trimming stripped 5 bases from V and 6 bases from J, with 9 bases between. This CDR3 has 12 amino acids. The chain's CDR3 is CASSISPDTQYF. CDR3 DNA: TGTGCCAGCAGTATCAGCCCGGATACGCAGTATTTT.

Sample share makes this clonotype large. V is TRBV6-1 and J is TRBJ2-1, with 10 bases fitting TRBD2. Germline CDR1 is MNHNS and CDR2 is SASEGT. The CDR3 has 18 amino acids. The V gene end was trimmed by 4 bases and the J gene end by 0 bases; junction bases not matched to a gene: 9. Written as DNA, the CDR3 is TGTGCCAGCAGTGCGGCTAGCGGGGGTCTTAGCTCCTACAATGAGCAGTTCTTC. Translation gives CASSAASGGLSSYNEQFF.

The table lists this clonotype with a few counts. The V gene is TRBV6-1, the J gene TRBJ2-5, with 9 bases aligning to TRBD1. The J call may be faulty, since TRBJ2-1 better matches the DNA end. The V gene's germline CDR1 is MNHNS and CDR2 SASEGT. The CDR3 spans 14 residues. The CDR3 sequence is CASRLQGAKETQFF. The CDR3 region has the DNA TGTGCCAGCAGACTACAGGGGGCCAAAGAGACCCAGTTCTTC.

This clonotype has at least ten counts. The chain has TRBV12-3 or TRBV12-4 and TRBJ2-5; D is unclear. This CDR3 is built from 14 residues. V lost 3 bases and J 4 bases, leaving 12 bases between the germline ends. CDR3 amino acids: CASSLGWNRETQYF. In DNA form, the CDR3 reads TGTGCCAGCAGTTTGGGCTGGAACCGAGAGACCCAGTACTTC.

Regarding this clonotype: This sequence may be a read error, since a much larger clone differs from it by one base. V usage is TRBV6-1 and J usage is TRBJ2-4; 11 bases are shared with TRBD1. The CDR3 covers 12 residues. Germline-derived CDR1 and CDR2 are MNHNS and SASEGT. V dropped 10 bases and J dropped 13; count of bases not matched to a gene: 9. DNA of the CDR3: TGTGCCACCGCGGACAGGGGGCATGAGCAGTACTTC. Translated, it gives CATADRGHEQYF.

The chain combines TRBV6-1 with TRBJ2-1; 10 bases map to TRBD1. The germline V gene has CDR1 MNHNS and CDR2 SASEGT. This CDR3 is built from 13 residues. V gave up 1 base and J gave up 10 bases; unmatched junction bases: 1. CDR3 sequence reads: CASSEGDRGEQFF. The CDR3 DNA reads TGTGCCAGCAGTGAAGGGGACAGGGGCGAGCAGTTCTTC.

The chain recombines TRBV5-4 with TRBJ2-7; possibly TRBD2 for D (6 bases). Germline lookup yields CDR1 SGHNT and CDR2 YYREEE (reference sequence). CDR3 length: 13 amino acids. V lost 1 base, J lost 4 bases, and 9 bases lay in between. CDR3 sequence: CASSLMEGYEQYF. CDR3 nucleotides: TGTGCCAGCAGCTTGATGGAGGGTTACGAGCAGTACTTC.

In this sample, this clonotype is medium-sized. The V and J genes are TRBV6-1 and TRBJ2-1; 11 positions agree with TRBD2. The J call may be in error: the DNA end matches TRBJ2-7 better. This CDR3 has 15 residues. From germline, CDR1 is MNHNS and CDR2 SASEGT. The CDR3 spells CASKKGLAENYEQYF. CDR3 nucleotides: TGTGCCAGCAAGAAGGGACTAGCGGAGAACTACGAGCAGTACTTC.

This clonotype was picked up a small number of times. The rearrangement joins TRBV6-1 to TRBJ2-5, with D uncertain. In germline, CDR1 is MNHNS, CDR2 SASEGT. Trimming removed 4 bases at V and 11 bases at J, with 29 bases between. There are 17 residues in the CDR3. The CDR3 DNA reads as TGTGCCAGCAGTGCACGTAGGGCAGTCCACTCCTACAATGAGCAGTACTTC. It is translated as CASSARRAVHSYNEQYF.

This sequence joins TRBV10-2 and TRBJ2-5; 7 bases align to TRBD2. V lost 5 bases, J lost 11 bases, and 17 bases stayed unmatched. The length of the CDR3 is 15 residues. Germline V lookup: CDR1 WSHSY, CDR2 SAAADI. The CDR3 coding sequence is TGCGCCAGCAGTAGGCTAGCGGTTTCCTACAATGAGCAGTACTTC. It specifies CASSRLAVSYNEQYF.

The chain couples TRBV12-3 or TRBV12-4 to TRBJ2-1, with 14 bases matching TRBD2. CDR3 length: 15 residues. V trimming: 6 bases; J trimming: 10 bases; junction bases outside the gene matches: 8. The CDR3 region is CASSRLAGGPAEQFF. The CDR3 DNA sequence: TGTGCCAGCAGCCGACTAGCGGGAGGGCCAGCCGAGCAGTTCTTC.

CDR3 in DNA: TGTGCCAGCAGTTCCCCTGGACTCCTCTCCTACAATGAGCAGTTCTTC. This codes for CASSSPGLLSYNEQFF. The J gene is TRBJ2-1, the V gene TRBV6-5; D is perhaps TRBD2 (5 bases). The CDR3 is made up of 16 amino acids. The V gene's germline CDR1 is MNHEY and CDR2 SVGAGI. V was pared by 4 bases and J by 0 bases, with 13 bases between.

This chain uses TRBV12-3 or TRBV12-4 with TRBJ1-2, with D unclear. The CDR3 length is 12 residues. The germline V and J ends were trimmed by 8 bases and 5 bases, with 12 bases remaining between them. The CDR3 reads CASWASRYGYTF. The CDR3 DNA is TGTGCCAGCTGGGCCAGTCGATATGGCTACACCTTC.

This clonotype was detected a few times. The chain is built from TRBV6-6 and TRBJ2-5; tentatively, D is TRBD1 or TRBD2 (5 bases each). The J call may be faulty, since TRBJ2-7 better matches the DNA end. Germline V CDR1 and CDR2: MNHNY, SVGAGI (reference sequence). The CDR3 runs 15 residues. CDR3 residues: CASSYDPGRRYEQYF. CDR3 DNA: TGTGCCAGCAGTTACGACCCGGGACGGCGCTACGAGCAGTACTTC.

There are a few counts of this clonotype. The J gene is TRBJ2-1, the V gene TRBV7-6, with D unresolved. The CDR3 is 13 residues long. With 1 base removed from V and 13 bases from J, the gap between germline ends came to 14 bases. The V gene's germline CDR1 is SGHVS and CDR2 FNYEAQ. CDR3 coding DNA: TGTGCCAGCAGCTTAGGGTACCAAGAGACCCAGTTCTTC. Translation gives CASSLGYQETQFF.

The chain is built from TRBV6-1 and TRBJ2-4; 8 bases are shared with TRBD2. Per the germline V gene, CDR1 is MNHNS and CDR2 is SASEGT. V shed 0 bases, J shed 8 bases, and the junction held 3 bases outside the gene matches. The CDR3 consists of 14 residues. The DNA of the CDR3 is TGTGCCAGCAGTGAAGCACTCGGGGGGGACATTCAGTACTTC. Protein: CASSEALGGDIQYF.

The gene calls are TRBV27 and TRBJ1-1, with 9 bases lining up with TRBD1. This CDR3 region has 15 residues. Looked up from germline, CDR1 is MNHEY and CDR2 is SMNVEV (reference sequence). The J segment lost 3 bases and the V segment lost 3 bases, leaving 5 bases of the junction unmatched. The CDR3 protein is CASSFIQGADTEAFF. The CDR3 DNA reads TGTGCCAGCAGTTTCATACAGGGGGCGGACACTGAAGCTTTCTTT.

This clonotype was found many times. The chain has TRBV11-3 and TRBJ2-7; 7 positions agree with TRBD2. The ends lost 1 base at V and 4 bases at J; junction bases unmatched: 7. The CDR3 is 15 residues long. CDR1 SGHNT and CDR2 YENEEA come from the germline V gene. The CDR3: CASSLVGGSRYEQYF. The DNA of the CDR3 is TGTGCCAGCAGCTTAGTCGGCGGGAGCAGGTACGAGCAGTACTTC.